Presented here are 20 T cell receptor beta chains from one specimen sequenced in a study of cytomegalovirus exposure and HLA in healthy donors. PCR primers comprised 60 Vbeta and 13 Jbeta primers. Clones were sequenced by immunoSEQ multiplex PCR, and TCRdb holds only the in-frame ones, with some missing. The sample lists some 40,000 clones, under 70% occurring once. Sequencing was carried out using PBMCs. Source of these receptors: a man aged 55 to 69 in good health and CMV-seropositive.

The sample holds a few counts of this clone. The chain employs TRBV7-3 and TRBJ2-3; possibly TRBD2 for D (6 bases). This CDR3 spans 13 amino acids. V was pared by 0 bases and J by 5 bases, with 6 bases between. CDR1 and CDR2 from the germline V gene are SGHTA and FQGTGA. DNA of the CDR3: TGTGCCAGCAGCTTAACCGGGGGAGATACGCAGTATTTT. It specifies CASSLTGGDTQYF.

CDR3 sequence: CASSQGTGSYTEAFF. The CDR3, as DNA: TGCGCCAGCAGCCAAGGGACAGGGAGTTATACTGAAGCTTTCTTT. This sequence joins TRBV4-3 and TRBJ1-1; 8 bases are shared with TRBD1. The J segment lost 5 bases and the V segment lost 1 base, leaving 6 bases of the junction unmatched. This CDR3 contains 15 residues. The germline CDR1 and CDR2 sequences are LGHNA and YSLEER.

The chain links TRBV18 to TRBJ2-1; 7 bases line up with TRBD2. The CDR3 sequence is 16 residues long. Germline values: CDR1 KGHSH, CDR2 LQKENI. Trimming removed 3 bases from V and 4 bases from J; junction bases left unmatched: 9. CDR3 in DNA: TGTGCCAGCTCACCGCCAGAACTAGCGTGGTACAATGAGCAGTTCTTC. Its translation is CASSPPELAWYNEQFF.

The chain employs TRBV9 and TRBJ2-7, with TRBD2 matching 7 bases. The CDR3 sequence is 15 residues long. Trimming at V came to 0 bases and at J to 2 bases, leaving 5 bases not matched to a gene. The germline V gene encodes CDR1 SGDLS and CDR2 YYNGEE. The CDR3 nucleotides read TGTGCCAGCAGCGTAGCCGGGGACTATGCCTACGAGCAGTACTTC. It codes for CASSVAGDYAYEQYF.

This clone was seen a handful of times. CDR3 sequence reads: CASGTLGELFF. The CDR3 region has the DNA TGTGCCAGCGGGACTCTTGGGGAGCTGTTTTTT. The V call is TRBV6-5, the J call TRBJ2-2, with a weak D call TRBD2 (6 bases). Germline V gene lookup returns CDR1 MNHEY and CDR2 SVGAGI. The CDR3 has 11 residues. The V gene lost 8 bases and the J gene lost 8 bases, with 9 bases spanning the gap.

The V call is TRBV27, the J call TRBJ2-7; D perhaps matches TRBD1 (5 bases). Between the trimmed V and J ends, which lost 5 bases and 7 bases, there was a span of 18 bases. The CDR3 contains 14 residues. Germline assignment: CDR1 MNHEY and CDR2 SMNVEV (reference sequence). CDR3 in DNA: TGTGCCAGCAGTCTTACAGGTAACCTTGGGGAGCAGTACTTC. Translating it yields CASSLTGNLGEQYF.

The chain joins TRBV30 to TRBJ2-3; 7 bases agree with TRBD1. CDR1 and CDR2 from the germline V gene are GTSNPN and SVGIG (reference sequence). The V segment lost 2 bases and the J segment 5 bases; nucleotides outside the gene matches: 13. The length of the CDR3 is 16 residues. DNA of the CDR3: TGTGCCTGGAGTCCACCGACAGGGTCTTTTGTAGATACGCAGTATTTT. Amino acid sequence: CAWSPPTGSFVDTQYF.

This sequence joins TRBV6-1 and TRBJ2-5, with 9 bases that match TRBD1. The CDR3 spans 14 residues. CDR1 and CDR2 from the germline V gene are MNHNS and SASEGT. Trimming at V came to 11 bases and at J to 4 bases, leaving 11 bases not matched to a gene. CDR3 region: CALREDRGIETQYF. The CDR3 DNA sequence: TGTGCCCTTCGAGAGGACAGGGGAATAGAGACCCAGTACTTC.

The chain is built from TRBV30 and TRBJ2-7, with D perhaps matching TRBD1 (5 bases). From germline, CDR1 is GTSNPN and CDR2 SVGIG (reference sequence). The CDR3 sequence is 13 residues long. V was trimmed by 1 base and J by 1 base, leaving 8 bases between them. The CDR3 here is CAWSAPGSYEQYF. The DNA of the CDR3 is TGTGCCTGGAGTGCTCCAGGGTCCTACGAGCAGTACTTC.

This chain connects TRBV28 to TRBJ2-1, with 8 bases lining up with TRBD1. This CDR3 comprises 13 residues. Germline V gives CDR1 MDHEN, CDR2 SYDVKM. The ends lost 4 bases at V and 7 bases at J; junction bases unmatched: 3. The CDR3: CASSSQGANEQFF. CDR3 nucleotides: TGTGCCAGCAGTTCCCAGGGGGCTAATGAGCAGTTCTTC.

This clone was counted a few times. This chain uses TRBV14 with TRBJ2-5; D is ambiguous. The DNA end favors TRBJ2-7, so the J call may be wrong. The CDR3 consists of 11 residues. CDR1 and CDR2 (germline): SGHDN, FVKESK. CDR3 nucleotides: TGTGCCAGCAGCCACTCCTACGAGCAGTACTTC. It encodes CASSHSYEQYF.

The rearrangement joins TRBV5-1 to TRBJ2-5; D remains unclear. The CDR3 has 15 amino acids. V shed 1 base and J shed 2 bases, with 12 bases lying between them. The germline V gene encodes CDR1 SGHRS and CDR2 YFSETQ. CDR3 nucleotides: TGCGCCAGCAGCTTGTCCGGTCACTTACAAGAGACCCAGTACTTC. Protein sequence: CASSLSGHLQETQYF.

The V call is TRBV11-2, the J call TRBJ1-1; tentative D call: TRBD1 (5 bases). Trimming shortened V by 5 bases and J by 10 bases, and 23 bases separated the two germline ends. The germline CDR1 and CDR2 sequences are SGHAT and FQNNGV. The CDR3 contains 15 residues. The CDR3 coding sequence is TGTGCCAGCAGCCATCCCAGGGAAGGGCTACTAACAGCTTTCTTT. As protein: CASSHPREGLLTAFF.

The rearrangement uses TRBV2 and TRBJ2-1; a possible D gene is TRBD2 (6 bases). Germline CDR1 is SNHLY and CDR2 is FYNNEI. Trimming took off 7 bases at V and 6 bases at J, with 16 bases between the two ends. This CDR3 contains 14 residues. CDR3 loop: CASNRDSPGNEQFF. In DNA form, the CDR3 reads TGTGCCAGCAACCGGGACTCCCCCGGCAATGAGCAGTTCTTC.

This chain connects TRBV7-9 to TRBJ2-7, with 7 nucleotides matching TRBD1. The CDR3 is made up of 13 amino acids. Unmatched junction bases numbered 8, after V lost 6 bases and J lost 6 bases. CDR1 is SEHNR and CDR2 is FQNEAQ in the germline V gene (reference sequence). The CDR3 reads CASRLQDRAEQYF. CDR3 DNA sequence: TGTGCCAGCAGATTACAAGACAGGGCCGAGCAGTACTTC.

This clone was found once. This chain connects TRBV15 to TRBJ2-5, with a possible D match to TRBD1 (6 bases). V lost 3 bases and J 1 base, leaving 15 bases between the germline ends. Germline lookup yields CDR1 LNHNV and CDR2 YYDKDF (reference sequence). CDR3 size: 16 residues. The CDR3 DNA is TGTGCCACCAGCAGGATACAGGGTATCCGCCAAGAGACCCAGTACTTC. It codes for CATSRIQGIRQETQYF.

J is TRBJ2-1 and V is TRBV5-4; the match to TRBD1 covers 9 bases. Unmatched junction bases numbered 5, after V lost 4 bases and J lost 6 bases. CDR1 is SGHNT and CDR2 is YYREEE in the germline V gene (reference sequence). The CDR3 extends over 14 amino acids. The CDR3 coding sequence is TGTGCCAGCAGCCGGGACAGGGTAGTCAATGAGCAGTTCTTC. Translated, it gives CASSRDRVVNEQFF.

The chain couples TRBV25-1 to TRBJ1-1; D possibly corresponds to TRBD1 (6 bases). Germline V lookup: CDR1 MGHDK, CDR2 SYGVNS. CDR3 length: 12 amino acids. Trimming removed 3 bases from V and 7 bases from J, with 9 bases in between. CDR3 sequence reads: CASSDTGIEAFF. The CDR3 DNA sequence: TGTGCCAGCAGTGATACAGGGATTGAAGCTTTCTTT.

J is TRBJ1-2 and V is TRBV29-1, with TRBD1 as a possible D gene (5 bases). Trimming stripped 6 bases from V and 8 bases from J, with 19 bases between. CDR3 length: 13 residues. Germline V gene data show CDR1 as SQVTM and CDR2 as ANQGSEA. CDR3 in amino acids: CSVAGRAKPGYTF. For the CDR3, the DNA is TGCAGCGTAGCGGGCAGGGCAAAACCAGGCTACACCTTC. The entire variable domain, with the rest obtained from reference TRBV29-1 and TRBJ1-2, is as follows: SAVISQKPSRDICQRGTSLTIQCQVDSQVTMMFWYRQQPGQSLTLIATANQGSEATYESGFVIDKFPISRPNLTFSTLTVSNMSPEDSSIYLCSVAGRAKPGYTFGSGTRLTVV.

The V and J genes are TRBV7-9 and TRBJ1-2, with D perhaps matching TRBD1 (5 bases). Germline CDR1 and CDR2: SEHNR and FQNEAQ (reference sequence). V gave up 7 bases and J gave up 2 bases, with 11 bases separating them. The length of the CDR3 is 13 residues. The CDR3, as DNA: TGTGCCAGCATTCGCCGACAGAACTATGGCTACACCTTC. Translating it yields CASIRRQNYGYTF.